Listed below are T cell receptor beta chains from one sample, sequenced in a study of blood T cell repertoires in COVID-19. Repertoires were generated with immunoSEQ multiplex PCR, while TCRdb's copy carries only in-frame clones and drops some. The table lists about 440,000 clones, approximately 88% of them singletons. Sample: peripheral blood. The receptors here all came from a woman aged 50 to 60 with COVID-19, enrolled during active disease. The CDR3 runs from the conserved cysteine through the conserved F or W. The order of the fields is CDR3 length, V gene, D gene, clone size, J gene, CDR3 protein, CDR3 DNA. A D gene is named only where the DNA matches it firmly. Some rows have no size entry. The others give once, few or many, or a class for an expanded clone.

CDR3 length: 16; V gene: TRBV11-3; D gene: -; clone size: -; J gene: TRBJ2-2; CDR3 protein: CASSPYTGINTGELFF; CDR3 DNA: TGTGCCAGCAGCCCATATACAGGGATAAACACCGGGGAGCTGTTTTTT
CDR3 length: 12; V gene: TRBV9; D gene: -; clone size: -; J gene: TRBJ1-2; CDR3 protein: CASSVGGTSYTF; CDR3 DNA: TGTGCCAGCAGCGTAGGTGGCACTAGCTACACCTTC
CDR3 length: 14; V gene: TRBV2; D gene: TRBD1; clone size: -; J gene: TRBJ1-5; CDR3 protein: CARGTGTGSQPQHF; CDR3 DNA: TGTGCCAGAGGTACCGGGACAGGGAGTCAGCCCCAGCATTTT
CDR3 length: 15; V gene: TRBV7-2; D gene: TRBD1; clone size: -; J gene: TRBJ2-7; CDR3 protein: CASSLGDRAVHEQYF; CDR3 DNA: TGTGCCAGCAGCTTAGGAGACAGGGCTGTCCACGAGCAGTACTTC
CDR3 length: 12; V gene: TRBV9; D gene: -; clone size: -; J gene: TRBJ1-2; CDR3 protein: CASSVGGLVRTF; CDR3 DNA: TGTGCCAGCAGCGTAGGGGGGCTCGTGAGGACCTTC
CDR3 length: 11; V gene: TRBV19; D gene: -; clone size: -; J gene: TRBJ1-2; CDR3 protein: CASWGPNGYTF; CDR3 DNA: TGTGCCAGTTGGGGGCCGAATGGCTACACCTTC
CDR3 length: 13; V gene: TRBV9; D gene: -; clone size: -; J gene: TRBJ2-7; CDR3 protein: CASSVEGEDEQYF; CDR3 DNA: TGTGCCAGCAGCGTAGAAGGGGAGGACGAGCAGTACTTC
CDR3 length: 12; V gene: TRBV11-2; D gene: -; clone size: -; J gene: TRBJ1-3; CDR3 protein: CASSEAGNTIYF; CDR3 DNA: TGTGCCAGCAGCGAAGCGGGAAACACCATATATTTT
CDR3 length: 9; V gene: TRBV20-1; D gene: TRBD1; clone size: -; J gene: TRBJ1-2; CDR3 protein: CQGDYGYTF; CDR3 DNA: TGCCAGGGGGACTATGGCTACACCTTC
CDR3 length: 17; V gene: TRBV4-1; D gene: TRBD1; clone size: -; J gene: TRBJ2-1; CDR3 protein: CASSPGQGAPSYNEQFF; CDR3 DNA: TGCGCCAGCAGCCCTGGACAGGGGGCTCCCTCCTACAATGAGCAGTTCTTC
CDR3 length: 14; V gene: TRBV28; D gene: -; clone size: once; J gene: TRBJ1-1; CDR3 protein: CASSLWLSNTEAFF; CDR3 DNA: TGTGCCAGCAGTTTATGGTTATCTAACACTGAAGCTTTCTTT